One sample yielded the 23 T cell receptor beta chains listed below, sequenced in a study of blood T cells in healthy people across ages. A J-beta primer mix and a sample-barcoded 5' primer were used in a second PCR of about 7 to 12 cycles. TCRdb re-derived calls from the 5' RACE reads in MiXCR, one entry per CDR3 protein. The table has fewer than 2,000,000 distinct CDR3 sequences, approximately 40% seen once. Sequencing was performed on blood. These receptors were taken from a human donor in good health.

The sample holds one count of this clonotype. The V and J genes are TRBV11-2 and TRBJ1-2; D not resolved. In germline, CDR1 is SGHAT, CDR2 FQNNGV. V was trimmed by 5 bases and J by 7 bases, leaving 17 bases between them. The CDR3 is 14 residues long. This CDR3 reads CASSQPVGRGGYTF. The CDR3 nucleotides are TGTGCCAGCAGCCAACCGGTAGGGCGAGGTGGCTACACCTTC.

For the CDR3, the DNA is TGCAGTGCTAGCCCGGGGGCTAGCGGGGGCGGGGATACGCAGTATTTT. Protein sequence: CSASPGASGGGDTQYF. The chain carries TRBV20-1 and TRBJ2-3; TRBD2 agrees at 10 bases. In germline, CDR1 is DFQATT, CDR2 SNEGSKA (reference sequence). CDR3 length equals 16 residues. The J segment lost 6 bases and the V segment lost 3 bases, leaving 12 bases of the junction unmatched.

The CDR3 spells CASSLSGGKSYEQYF. The CDR3 region has the DNA TGTGCCAGCAGCCTAAGCGGGGGGAAATCCTACGAGCAGTACTTC. The chain couples TRBV13 to TRBJ2-4; 9 bases line up with TRBD2. Gene TRBJ2-7 matches the end of the DNA better, so the J call may be wrong. CDR3 length: 15 amino acids. Germline lookup yields CDR1 PRHDT and CDR2 FYEKMQ (reference sequence).

To note about this clonotype: The germline gene is not matched at one end of the junction; a read error may be the cause. As DNA, the CDR3 is TGTGCCATCAGCGAGTCTGGGACAGGGGTAGTGGATACGCAGTATTTT. It is translated as CAISESGTGVVDTQYF. The V and J genes are TRBV10-3 and TRBJ2-3; 10 bases agree with TRBD1. This CDR3 has 16 residues. Germline values: CDR1 ENHRY, CDR2 SYGVKD.

V and J are TRBV7-2 and TRBJ2-1; D gene unclear. CDR3 size: 13 residues. V was shortened by 5 bases and J by 7 bases, with 12 bases between the two germline ends. Per the germline V gene, CDR1 is SGHTA and CDR2 is FQGNSA. CDR3 sequence: CASSAQTGNEQFF. For the CDR3, the DNA is TGTGCCAGCAGCGCCCAGACCGGAAATGAGCAGTTCTTC.

This clonotype was counted between two and nine times. The chain is built from TRBV9 and TRBJ2-1, with 9 bases fitting TRBD2. CDR1 and CDR2 (germline): SGDLS, YYNGEE. The CDR3 is 15 residues long. V dropped 0 bases and J dropped 4; count of bases not matched to a gene: 2. CDR3 nucleotide sequence: TGTGCCAGCAGCGTAGAGCTAGCGGGGTACAATGAGCAGTTCTTC. Amino acids: CASSVELAGYNEQFF.

The chain joins TRBV4-3 to TRBJ2-7; unclear D gene. Trimming removed 0 bases at V and 3 bases at J, with 9 bases between. Per germline, CDR1 LGHNA and CDR2 YSLEER. This CDR3 region has 14 residues. The CDR3 loop reads CASSQDYFSYEQYF. The CDR3 DNA sequence: TGCGCCAGCAGCCAAGATTATTTCAGCTACGAGCAGTACTTC.

Of note for this clonotype: Compared with germline, one end of the junction differs, possibly owing to a read error. J is TRBJ2-4 and V is TRBV4-1; tentatively, D is TRBD2 (6 bases). The end of the DNA is better explained by TRBJ2-7, so the J call may be wrong. In germline, CDR1 is MGHRA, CDR2 YSYEKL. This CDR3 is 15 amino acids long. DNA for the CDR3: TGCGCCAGCGGCCAAGAGCAGGGCGGGGCCTACGAGCAGTACTTC. It encodes CASGQEQGGAYEQYF.

The J gene is TRBJ2-3, the V gene TRBV11-2; no clear D. CDR1 and CDR2 from the germline V gene are SGHAT and FQNNGV. This CDR3 comprises 11 residues. The germline V and J ends were trimmed by 4 bases and 15 bases, with 14 bases remaining between them. The CDR3, as DNA: TGTGCCAGCAGCTGGGCTAATAGTTTATATTTT. This codes for CASSWANSLYF.

Only a few counts were recorded for this clonotype. The chain employs TRBV7-2 and TRBJ2-1, with D perhaps given as TRBD1 or TRBD2 (5 bases each). Trimming took off 0 bases at V and 3 bases at J, with 12 bases between the two ends. Germline V gene sequence: CDR1 SGHTA, CDR2 FQGNSA. The CDR3 sequence is 16 residues long. CDR3 DNA: TGTGCCAGCAGCTTAGCACCCGGGGCTTACTACAATGAGCAGTTCTTC. It specifies CASSLAPGAYYNEQFF.

At least ten counts were recorded for this clonotype. The V call is TRBV7-9, the J call TRBJ1-1; 7 nucleotides align to TRBD1. Germline lookup yields CDR1 SEHNR and CDR2 FQNEAQ (reference sequence). V lost 5 bases, J lost 0 bases, and 3 bases stayed unmatched. The CDR3 contains 14 residues. In DNA form, the CDR3 reads TGTGCCAGCAGCGCCAGGGGGGTGAACACTGAAGCTTTCTTT. Translating it yields CASSARGVNTEAFF.

The chain uses TRBV6-5 and TRBJ2-7; 7 bases match TRBD1. CDR1 and CDR2 (germline): MNHEY, SVGAGI. The CDR3 is 15 residues long. The J segment lost 2 bases and the V segment lost 3 bases, leaving 7 bases of the junction unmatched. CDR3 sequence: CASSYFGDSAYEQYF. The CDR3 nucleotides read TGTGCCAGCAGTTATTTTGGGGACAGCGCCTACGAGCAGTACTTC.

The rearrangement joins TRBV5-1 to TRBJ2-1; the D gene is possibly TRBD2 (5 bases). Germline V gene lookup returns CDR1 SGHRS and CDR2 YFSETQ. The V end was cut by 2 bases, the J end by 6 bases, with 15 bases between. This CDR3 is built from 15 residues. CDR3 DNA: TGCGCCAGCAGCTTCCTGAGGGAGTCGGGCAATGAGCAGTTCTTC. Encoded protein: CASSFLRESGNEQFF.

V usage is TRBV13 and J usage is TRBJ2-7, with 12 bases that match TRBD2. The CDR3 totals 18 residues. The V gene end was trimmed by 4 bases and the J gene end by 4 bases; junction bases not matched to a gene: 14. In germline, CDR1 is PRHDT, CDR2 FYEKMQ (reference sequence). CDR3 region: CASSSGTSGSPGDYEQYF. DNA of the CDR3: TGTGCCAGCAGCTCCGGGACTAGCGGGTCGCCCGGGGATTACGAGCAGTACTTC.

To note about this clonotype: At one boundary the junction diverges from the germline segment, which might be a read error. The chain has TRBV5-1 and TRBJ2-6, with a tentative D call TRBD1 (5 bases). Looked up from germline, CDR1 is SGHRS and CDR2 is YFSETQ. The CDR3 spans 16 residues. The CDR3 coding sequence is TGCGCCAGCAGCTTGTCCGAGCGCTCTGGGGCCAACGTCCGGACTTTC. This sequence encodes CASSLSERSGANVRTF.

This chain connects TRBV5-1 to TRBJ2-5; 9 positions match TRBD1. CDR1 SGHRS and CDR2 YFSETQ come from the germline V gene. V shed 2 bases, J shed 5 bases, and the junction held 10 bases outside the gene matches. The CDR3 covers 16 residues. In nucleotides, the CDR3 is TGCGCCAGCAGCTTTGTCCCGACAGGGGGTATGGAGACCCAGTACTTC. Its protein is CASSFVPTGGMETQYF.

Comments on this clonotype: Germline and junction disagree at one end, which may indicate a read error. V and J are TRBV4-3 and TRBJ2-4, with D hard to call. CDR3 length equals 13 residues. Germline V lookup: CDR1 LGHNA, CDR2 YSLEER. The CDR3 loop is CAGSQDKENIQYF. CDR3 coding DNA: TGCGCCGGCAGCCAAGATAAAGAAAACATTCAGTACTTC.

This clonotype was counted a single time. The J gene is TRBJ2-5, the V gene TRBV6-2 or TRBV6-3; perhaps TRBD2 as D (6 bases). Deletions cut 2 bases from V and 2 bases from J, with 15 bases between. CDR3 length: 16 residues. From germline, CDR1 is MNHEY and CDR2 SVGEGT. The CDR3 DNA reads as TGTGCCAGCAGTTACAACGGGCGGGGACCTCAAGAGACCCAGTACTTC. Its protein product is CASSYNGRGPQETQYF.

The chain joins TRBV7-9 to TRBJ2-3; 7 bases line up with TRBD1. From germline, CDR1 is SEHNR and CDR2 FQNEAQ (reference sequence). With 3 bases clipped from V and 3 bases from J, the junction kept 9 bases outside the gene matches. The CDR3 has 16 amino acids. DNA for the CDR3: TGTGCCAGCAGCTTCAGACAGGGCGGTTGGACAGATACGCAGTATTTT. This sequence encodes CASSFRQGGWTDTQYF.

This clonotype was seen a few times. This chain joins TRBV2 and TRBJ2-5; D possibly corresponds to TRBD2 (6 bases). The CDR3 covers 15 residues. Trimming removed 6 bases at V and 0 bases at J, with 14 bases between. CDR1 is SNHLY, CDR2 FYNNEI, per germline. The CDR3 sequence is CASRGGSNYQETQYF. The CDR3, as DNA: TGTGCCAGCAGGGGAGGCAGCAACTACCAAGAGACCCAGTACTTC.

This rearrangement joins TRBV5-5 to TRBJ2-1, with 7 bases matching TRBD1. Germline CDR1 SGHKS, CDR2 YYEKEE (reference sequence). The V gene end was trimmed by 7 bases and the J gene end by 0 bases; junction bases not matched to a gene: 10. CDR3 length: 16 residues. CDR3 in amino acids: CASYLVGGTSYNEQFF. CDR3 DNA: TGTGCCAGCTACCTGGTAGGGGGCACCTCCTACAATGAGCAGTTCTTC.

This clonotype was observed a few times. The rearrangement uses TRBV2 and TRBJ2-1; D remains unclear. The CDR3 contains 14 residues. Germline CDR1 SNHLY, CDR2 FYNNEI. The V end lost 4 bases, the J end lost 0 bases, and 7 bases lay between the germline ends. The CDR3 DNA follows: TGTGCCAGCAGTGTACTGAGCTCCTACAATGAGCAGTTCTTC. Translation: CASSVLSSYNEQFF.

The chain links TRBV7-2 to TRBJ2-5; 9 nucleotides line up with TRBD1. TRBJ2-1 explains the end of the DNA better; the J call may be wrong. The germline V gene has CDR1 SGHTA and CDR2 FQGNSA. This CDR3 contains 14 residues. DNA of the CDR3: TGTGCCAGCAGCTTATACAGGGGGCAAGAGACCCAGTTCTTC. It is translated as CASSLYRGQETQFF.